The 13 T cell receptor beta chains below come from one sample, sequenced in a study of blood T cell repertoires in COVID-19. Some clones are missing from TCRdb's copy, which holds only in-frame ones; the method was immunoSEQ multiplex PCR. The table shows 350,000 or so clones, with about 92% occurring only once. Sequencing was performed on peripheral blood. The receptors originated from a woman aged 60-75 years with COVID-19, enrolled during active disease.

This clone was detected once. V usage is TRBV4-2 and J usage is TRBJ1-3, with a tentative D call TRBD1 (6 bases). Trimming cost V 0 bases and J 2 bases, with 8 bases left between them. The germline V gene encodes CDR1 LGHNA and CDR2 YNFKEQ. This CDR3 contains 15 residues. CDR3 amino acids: CASSQDPGAGNTIYF. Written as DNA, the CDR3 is TGTGCCAGCAGCCAAGATCCAGGGGCTGGAAACACCATATATTTT.

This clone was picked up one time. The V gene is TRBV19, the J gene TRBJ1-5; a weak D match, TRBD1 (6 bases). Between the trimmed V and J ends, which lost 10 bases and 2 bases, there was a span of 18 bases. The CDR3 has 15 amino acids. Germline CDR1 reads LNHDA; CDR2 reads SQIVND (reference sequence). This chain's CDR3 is CAIGVQGTGNQPQHF. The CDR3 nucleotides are TGTGCCATAGGAGTACAGGGAACGGGCAATCAGCCCCAGCATTTT. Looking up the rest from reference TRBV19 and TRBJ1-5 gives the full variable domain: DGGITQSPKYLFRKEGQNVTLSCEQNLNHDAMYWYRQDPGQGLRLIYYSQIVNDFQKGDIAEGYSVSREKKESFPLTVTSAQKNPTAFYLCAIGVQGTGNQPQHFGDGTRLSIL.

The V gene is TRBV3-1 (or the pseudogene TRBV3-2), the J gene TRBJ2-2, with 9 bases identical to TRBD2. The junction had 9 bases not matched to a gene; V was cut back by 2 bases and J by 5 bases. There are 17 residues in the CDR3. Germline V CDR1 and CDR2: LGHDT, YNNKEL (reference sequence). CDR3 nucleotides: TGTGCCAGCAGCCAAATACCGGGACTAGCACGTACCGGGGAGCTGTTTTTT. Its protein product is CASSQIPGLARTGELFF.

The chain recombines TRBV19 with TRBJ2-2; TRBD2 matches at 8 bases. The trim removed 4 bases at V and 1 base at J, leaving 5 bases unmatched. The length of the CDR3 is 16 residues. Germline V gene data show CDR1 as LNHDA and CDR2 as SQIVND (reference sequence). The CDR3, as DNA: TGTGCCAGTAGTAAAGGTAGCGGGGTGAACACCGGGGAGCTGTTTTTT. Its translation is CASSKGSGVNTGELFF. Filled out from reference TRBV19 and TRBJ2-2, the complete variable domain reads DGGITQSPKYLFRKEGQNVTLSCEQNLNHDAMYWYRQDPGQGLRLIYYSQIVNDFQKGDIAEGYSVSREKKESFPLTVTSAQKNPTAFYLCASSKGSGVNTGELFFGEGSRLTVL.

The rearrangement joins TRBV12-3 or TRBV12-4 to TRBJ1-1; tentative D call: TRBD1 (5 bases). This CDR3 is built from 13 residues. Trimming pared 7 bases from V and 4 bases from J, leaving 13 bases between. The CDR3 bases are TGTGCCAGCACCCCGGGGGGAGCCACTGAAGCTTTCTTT. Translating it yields CASTPGGATEAFF.

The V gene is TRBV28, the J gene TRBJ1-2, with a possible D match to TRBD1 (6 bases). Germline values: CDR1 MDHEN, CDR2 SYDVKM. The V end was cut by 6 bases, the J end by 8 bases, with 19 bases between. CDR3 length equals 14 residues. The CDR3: CASRGLGAPFGYTF. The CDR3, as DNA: TGTGCCAGCAGAGGTTTGGGGGCCCCGTTCGGCTACACCTTC.

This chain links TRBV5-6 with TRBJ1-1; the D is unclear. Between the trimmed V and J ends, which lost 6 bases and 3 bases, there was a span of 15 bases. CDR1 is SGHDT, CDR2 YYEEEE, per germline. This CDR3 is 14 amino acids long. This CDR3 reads CASTLETSYTEAFF. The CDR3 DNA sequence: TGTGCCAGCACCCTAGAGACGAGTTACACTGAAGCTTTCTTT.

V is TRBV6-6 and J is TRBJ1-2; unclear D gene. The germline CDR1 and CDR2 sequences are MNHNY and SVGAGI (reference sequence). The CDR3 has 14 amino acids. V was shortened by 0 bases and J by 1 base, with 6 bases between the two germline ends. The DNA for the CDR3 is TGTGCCAGCAGTTACTCGTCAGGTAACTATGGCTACACCTTC. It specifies CASSYSSGNYGYTF.

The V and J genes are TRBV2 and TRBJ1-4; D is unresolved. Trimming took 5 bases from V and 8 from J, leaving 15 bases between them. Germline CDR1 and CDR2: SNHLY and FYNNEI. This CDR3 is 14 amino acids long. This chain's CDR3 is CASSKTEDKEKLFF. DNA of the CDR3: TGTGCCAGCAGTAAGACCGAGGATAAGGAAAAACTGTTTTTT. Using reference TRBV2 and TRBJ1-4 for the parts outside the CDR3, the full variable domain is EPEVTQTPSHQVTQMGQEVILRCVPISNHLYFYWYRQILGQKVEFLVSFYNNEISEKSEIFDDQFSVERPDGSNFTLKIRSTKLEDSAMYFCASSKTEDKEKLFFGSGTQLSVL.

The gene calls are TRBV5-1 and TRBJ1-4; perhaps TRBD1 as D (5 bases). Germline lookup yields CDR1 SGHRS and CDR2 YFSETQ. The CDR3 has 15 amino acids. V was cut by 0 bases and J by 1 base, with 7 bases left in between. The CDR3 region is CASSLGDRTNEKLFF. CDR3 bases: TGCGCCAGCAGCTTGGGAGACAGAACTAATGAAAAACTGTTTTTT.

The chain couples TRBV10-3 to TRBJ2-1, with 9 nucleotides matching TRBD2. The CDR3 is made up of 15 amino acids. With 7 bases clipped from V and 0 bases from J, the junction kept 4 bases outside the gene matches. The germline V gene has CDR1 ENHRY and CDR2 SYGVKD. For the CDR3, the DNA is TGTGCCATCAATAGCGGGGGAGGCTCCTACAATGAGCAGTTCTTC. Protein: CAINSGGGSYNEQFF.

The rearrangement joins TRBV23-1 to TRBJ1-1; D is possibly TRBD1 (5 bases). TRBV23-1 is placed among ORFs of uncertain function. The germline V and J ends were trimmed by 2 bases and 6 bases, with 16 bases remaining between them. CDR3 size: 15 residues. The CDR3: CASSQPHRKIAEAFF. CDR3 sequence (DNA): TGCGCCAGCAGTCAACCCCACAGGAAGATCGCTGAAGCTTTCTTT.

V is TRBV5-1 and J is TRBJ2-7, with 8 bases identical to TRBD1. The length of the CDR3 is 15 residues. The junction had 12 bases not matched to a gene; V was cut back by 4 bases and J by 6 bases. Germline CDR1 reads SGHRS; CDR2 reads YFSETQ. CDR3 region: CASSGGQGWKREQYF. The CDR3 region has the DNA TGCGCCAGCAGCGGCGGACAGGGATGGAAACGCGAGCAGTACTTC.